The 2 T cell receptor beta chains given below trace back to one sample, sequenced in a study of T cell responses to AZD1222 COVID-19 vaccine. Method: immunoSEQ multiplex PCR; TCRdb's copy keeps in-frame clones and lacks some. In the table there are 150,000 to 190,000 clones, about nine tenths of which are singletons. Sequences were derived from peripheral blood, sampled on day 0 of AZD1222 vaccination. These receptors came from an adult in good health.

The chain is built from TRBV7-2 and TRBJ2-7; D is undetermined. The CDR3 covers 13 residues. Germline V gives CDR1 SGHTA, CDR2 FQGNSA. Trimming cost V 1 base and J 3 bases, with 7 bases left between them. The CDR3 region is CASSLEAVYEQYF. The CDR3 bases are TGTGCCAGCAGCTTAGAGGCGGTCTACGAGCAGTACTTC.

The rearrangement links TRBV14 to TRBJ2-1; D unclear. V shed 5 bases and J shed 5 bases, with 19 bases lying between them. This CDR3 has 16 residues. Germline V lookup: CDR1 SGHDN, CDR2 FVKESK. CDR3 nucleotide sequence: TGTGCCAGCAGCGCCATCGGCTTTAACGGTCACAATGAGCAGTTCTTC. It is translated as CASSAIGFNGHNEQFF.